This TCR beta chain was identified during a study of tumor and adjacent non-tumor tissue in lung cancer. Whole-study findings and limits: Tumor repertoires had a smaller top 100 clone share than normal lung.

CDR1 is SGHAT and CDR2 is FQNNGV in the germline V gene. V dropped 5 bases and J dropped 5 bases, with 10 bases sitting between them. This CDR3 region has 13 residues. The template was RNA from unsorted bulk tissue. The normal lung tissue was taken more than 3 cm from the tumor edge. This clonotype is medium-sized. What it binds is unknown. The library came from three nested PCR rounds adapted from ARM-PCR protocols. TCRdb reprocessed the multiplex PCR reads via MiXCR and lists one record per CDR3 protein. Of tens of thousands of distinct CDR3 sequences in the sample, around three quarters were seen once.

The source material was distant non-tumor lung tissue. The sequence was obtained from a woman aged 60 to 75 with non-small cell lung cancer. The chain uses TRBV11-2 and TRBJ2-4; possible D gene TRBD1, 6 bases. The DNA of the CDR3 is TGTGCCAGCAGCGCAGGGGTGGAAAACATTCAGTACTTC. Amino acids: CASSAGVENIQYF.